A selection of T cell receptor beta chains follows, all from one sample in a study of blood T cell repertoires in COVID-19. Sequencing used immunoSEQ multiplex PCR; TCRdb keeps in-frame clones, though not all of them. This table holds around 170,000 clones, 80% to 90% found once. The sample consisted of peripheral blood. The source of these receptors is a woman older than 75 with COVID-19, enrolled during active disease. Both conserved end residues are trimmed from each CDR3. Size values are once, few and many counts, or a class for expanded clones, and some rows have none.

CDR3 protein,V gene,J gene,clone size
ASKAGIITDTQY,TRBV2,TRBJ2-3,-
ASSPRDRGTVGAF,TRBV5-4,TRBJ1-1,-
ASSEWGQGYNEQF,TRBV2,TRBJ2-1,-
ASSYGQLGAYEQY,TRBV6-5,TRBJ2-7,-
ASSSLAGGSETQY,TRBV5-1,TRBJ2-5,-
ASSFGTSGRGVTQY,TRBV7-2,TRBJ2-5,-
AWMDPRGGLF,TRBV30,TRBJ2-2,-
AISDPGQGGGYT,TRBV10-3,TRBJ1-2,-
ASSLQGQTNEKLF,TRBV11-3,TRBJ1-4,-
ATSRDFAGFNEQF,TRBV10-3,TRBJ2-1,few
GSGNSNQPQH,TRBV2,TRBJ1-5,-